This paragraph covers one T cell receptor (beta chain) sequence. This clone came up once. The clone's antigen remains unknown. No base quality information exists; no much larger clone differs at one position. On a MiSeq, deep resolution sequencing aimed for a depth between 1 in 1 million and 1 in 200,000 T cells, with each clonotype covered around 10x on average. TCR beta libraries were generated with the immunoSEQ hsTCRB Kit. Under the source paper's analysis protocol: The data were analyzed with ImmunoSEQ Analyzer and ImmunoSEQ Data Assistant, and V, D and J gene assignments followed IMGT definitions. Clonality, which ranges from 0 to 1, was calculated by subtracting the normalized Shannon entropy of productive rearrangement frequencies from one. Only overrepresented clonotypes making up at least 0.05% of the repertoire of each patient were included in the public clonotype analysis. Thirteen age-matched healthy donor repertoires from immuneACCESS were used as controls for clonality. In TCRdb, the immuneACCESS table is reduced to in-frame sequences with V and J assigned. These tables do not hold every clone; where another copy was compared, an unresolved V gene accounts for under half, and the others remain unexplained. From that table come the V and J calls and clone size; the DNA was used to work out D and trimming. The sample table contains some 300,000 clones; only one count was recorded for roughly 80% of them. 6.5% to 8.5% of the sample is held by the ten biggest clonotypes.

The data are from a study of cytotoxic CD8 clonotypes in ibrutinib-treated CLL (dated by TCRdb to about 2021). In terms of the full investigation: The cohort was composed of around twelve relapsed/refractory and around 14 treatment-naive patients; IGHV unmutated status was identified in roughly 17 patients. Longitudinal samples were obtainable from about 30% of the roughly 86 participants in the trial. An average of about 250,000 productive templates and approximately 90,000 productive rearrangements was obtained per sample. Samples at response were collected after a median of 12 months of treatment, with a range of 6 to 36 months. Responses were partial in 24 patients and complete in 2; after median 68 months follow-up, about 14 stayed in remission and about twelve progressed. Cryopreserved peripheral blood mononuclear cells were collected at three points: before therapy, at response, and at either sustained remission or disease progression.

For TCR beta library preparation, roughly 2.2 micrograms of genomic DNA was extracted from cryopreserved PBMCs. Longitudinal blood samples from CLL patients receiving ibrutinib monotherapy were subjected to high-throughput TCR beta sequencing. The patients took part in an open-label, single-center phase 2 trial of ibrutinib monotherapy. What the authors observed across the whole study: Sampling times were not matched between sustained-remission and progressing patients, and lymph node repertoires were not studied. Public clonotypes were rare and either shrank or stayed stable during treatment, and the rise in clonality at ibrutinib response reflected expansion of private clonotypes. An increase in clonality was observed at ibrutinib response, with clonality remaining stable during sustained remission and falling back toward baseline at progression. At baseline, clonality was higher than in age-matched healthy donors and showed a strong correlation with circulating CD8+ T-cell counts.

Here the sequenced sample was PBMCs, taken before ibrutinib treatment. The receptor's source is a human donor with chronic lymphocytic leukemia.

The sequenced DNA is TGCGCCAGCAGCTTGGTGGCAGGGTCTAATGAGCAGTTCTTC. This is translated as CASSLVAGSNEQFF. This receptor chain uses TRBV5-1 and TRBJ2-1; the D segment could be TRBD1, given 5 matching bases. Relative to germline, V is 0 bases shorter and J is 7 bases shorter, with 11 bases between their ends. The CDR3 starts with the cysteine, ends with the phenylalanine, and has 14 residues. The only DNA kept is the CDR3, 42 bases in frame from the first base. Via the germline V gene, CDR1 is SGHRS and CDR2 YFSETQ.